These 15 T cell receptor beta chains were all obtained from the same sample, sequenced in a study of shared clonotypes between healthy human individuals. Clones were read by immunoSEQ multiplex PCR, and TCRdb kept only the in-frame ones, dropping some. The profile covers about 2.5 million clones, with approximately 90% appearing a single time and roughly 0.34% taken by the ten largest. Material: naive CD4+ T cells from PBMCs. Subset: CD45RA+ positively selected. These receptor sequences come from a man between 18 and 29 years old in good health. Some clones in this sample may be carry-over from other donors' samples.

V usage is TRBV15 and J usage is TRBJ2-1, with 15 bases aligning to TRBD2. Germline V lookup: CDR1 LNHNV, CDR2 YYDKDF (reference sequence). The J segment lost 9 bases and the V segment lost 6 bases, leaving 12 bases of the junction unmatched. This CDR3 region has 17 residues. In DNA, the CDR3 is TGTGCCACCAGTGCCCTCTCGGGACTAGCGGGAGGAGGTGAGCAGTTCTTC. It is translated as CATSALSGLAGGGEQFF.

The chain combines TRBV9 with TRBJ1-1; D might be TRBD1 (5 bases). Per the germline V gene, CDR1 is SGDLS and CDR2 is YYNGEE. Trimming removed 8 bases at V and 7 bases at J, with 18 bases between. The CDR3 runs to 13 residues. The DNA of the CDR3 is TGTGCCAGACGGGGTAGGGACCAGGGTGAAGCTTTCTTT. Its protein is CARRGRDQGEAFF.

The CDR3 reads CASTRVDTQYF. DNA of the CDR3: TGTGCCAGCACCCGGGTGGATACGCAGTATTTT. The V call is TRBV2, the J call TRBJ2-3, with D hard to call. Germline CDR1 is SNHLY and CDR2 is FYNNEI. Trimming left V 7 bases short and J 6 bases short, with 8 bases between. This CDR3 has 11 amino acids.

V usage is TRBV28 and J usage is TRBJ1-2; maybe TRBD1 (5 bases). CDR1 is MDHEN and CDR2 is SYDVKM in the germline V gene. This CDR3 spans 18 amino acids. V was shortened by 4 bases and J by 4 bases, with 25 bases between the two germline ends. CDR3 amino acids: CASSYYSTSGGGFYGYTF. CDR3 in DNA: TGTGCCAGCAGTTACTACTCCACCTCGGGGGGGGGATTCTATGGCTACACCTTC.

With respect to this clone: The sample holds other DNA sequences that translate to the same CDR3. The chain uses TRBV5-6 and TRBJ2-3; no firm D call. Per the germline V gene, CDR1 is SGHDT and CDR2 is YYEEEE. CDR3 length equals 14 residues. The V end was cut by 0 bases, the J end by 1 base, with 6 bases between. The CDR3 nucleotides are TGTGCCAGCAGCTTGGGGGCAGGCACAGATACGCAGTATTTT. Translated, it gives CASSLGAGTDTQYF. The variable domain in full, completed from reference TRBV5-6 and TRBJ2-3, reads DAGVTQSPTHLIKTRGQQVTLRCSPKSGHDTVSWYQQALGQGPQFIFQYYEEEERQRGNFPDRFSGHQFPNYSSELNVNALLLGDSALYLCASSLGAGTDTQYFGPGTRLTVL.

J is TRBJ1-1 and V is TRBV28; possible D gene TRBD1, 5 bases. The CDR3 length is 15 residues. Germline V gene lookup returns CDR1 MDHEN and CDR2 SYDVKM. The germline V and J ends were trimmed by 7 bases and 4 bases, with 19 bases remaining between them. CDR3 in DNA: TGTGCCAGCACCATTGGGGGGAAAAGTGGCACTGAAGCTTTCTTT. Its translation: CASTIGGKSGTEAFF.

The chain has TRBV23-1 and TRBJ2-7; D perhaps matches TRBD2 (6 bases). TRBV23-1 is an open reading frame, and its role is uncertain. V shed 0 bases and J shed 1 base, with 28 bases lying between them. This CDR3 comprises 21 residues. The DNA of the CDR3 is TGCGCCAGCAGTCAATCTCTCACACCAAGGACCGGGAGCCCCGAGTCCTACGAGCAGTACTTC. Protein sequence: CASSQSLTPRTGSPESYEQYF.

Regarding this clone: In the same sample, other DNA sequences code for this CDR3. The chain links TRBV19 to TRBJ1-4; 7 bases map to TRBD1. CDR3 length: 14 amino acids. V was clipped by 5 bases and J by 5 bases; unmatched bases: 5. The germline gives CDR1 LNHDA, CDR2 SQIVND (reference sequence). CDR3 in DNA: TGTGCCAGTAGTCCGACAGGGACGAATGAAAAACTGTTTTTT. Protein sequence: CASSPTGTNEKLFF. The full variable domain, completed using reference TRBV19 and TRBJ1-4, is DGGITQSPKYLFRKEGQNVTLSCEQNLNHDAMYWYRQDPGQGLRLIYYSQIVNDFQKGDIAEGYSVSREKKESFPLTVTSAQKNPTAFYLCASSPTGTNEKLFFGSGTQLSVL.

The chain uses TRBV4-1 and TRBJ1-4; D is ambiguous. This CDR3 comprises 16 residues. The germline gives CDR1 MGHRA, CDR2 YSYEKL. The germline V and J ends were trimmed by 4 bases and 0 bases, with 12 bases remaining between them. CDR3 nucleotide sequence: TGCGCCAGCAGCCGAGTAAAGTTCGCAACTAATGAAAAACTGTTTTTT. It yields the protein CASSRVKFATNEKLFF.

Remarks on this clone: Other DNA sequences in the sample encode the same CDR3. The chain employs TRBV6-4 and TRBJ2-2, with 10 bases lining up with TRBD1. CDR1 is MRHNA and CDR2 is SNTAGT in the germline V gene. Trimming at V came to 6 bases and at J to 6 bases, leaving 4 bases not matched to a gene. The CDR3 loop spans 14 amino acids. The CDR3 region has the DNA TGTGCCAGCAGACGACAGGGGGCGGCCGGGGAGCTGTTTTTT. Translated: CASRRQGAAGELFF.

On this clone: The identical CDR3 is also encoded by other nucleotide sequences in the sample. The V call is TRBV4-1, the J call TRBJ1-5; D remains unclear. Trimming took 1 base from V and 2 from J, leaving 6 bases between them. The CDR3 covers 14 residues. Germline-derived CDR1 and CDR2 are MGHRA and YSYEKL. The CDR3 reads CASSQGRGNQPQHF. CDR3 in DNA: TGCGCCAGCAGCCAAGGGAGGGGCAATCAGCCCCAGCATTTT.

The chain has TRBV9 and TRBJ2-5, with TRBD2 matching 7 bases. The CDR3 covers 15 residues. Germline CDR1 reads SGDLS; CDR2 reads YYNGEE. The ends lost 0 bases at V and 1 base at J; junction bases unmatched: 3. In DNA, the CDR3 is TGTGCCAGCAGCGTAGATCCTAGCGGCCAAGAGACCCAGTACTTC. As protein: CASSVDPSGQETQYF.

In the case of this clone: Within the sample, other DNA sequences also encode this same CDR3. The J gene is TRBJ2-4, the V gene TRBV20-1, with no clear D. CDR1 and CDR2 (germline): DFQATT, SNEGSKA (reference sequence). Trimming left V 3 bases short and J 6 bases short, with 6 bases between. The CDR3 runs to 11 residues. The chain's CDR3 is CSASGRNIQYF. The CDR3 bases are TGCAGTGCTAGTGGCCGAAACATTCAGTACTTC.

J is TRBJ1-1 and V is TRBV15; perhaps TRBD1 as D (5 bases). The CDR3 sequence is 11 residues long. Per germline, CDR1 LNHNV and CDR2 YYDKDF (reference sequence). With 11 bases removed from V and 1 base from J, the gap between germline ends came to 8 bases. The chain's CDR3 is CAAGQNTEAFF. CDR3 nucleotide sequence: TGTGCCGCCGGACAGAACACTGAAGCTTTCTTT. Supplemented by reference TRBV15 and TRBJ1-1, the full variable domain reads DAMVIQNPRYQVTQFGKPVTLSCSQTLNHNVMYWYQQKSSQAPKLLFHYYDKDFNNEADTPDNFQSRRPNTSFCFLDIRSPGLGDTAMYLCAAGQNTEAFFGQGTRLTVV.

This clone was counted once. Other DNA sequences in this specimen translate into the identical CDR3. The V and J genes are TRBV5-1 and TRBJ2-1; TRBD1 agrees at 9 bases. V trimming: 4 bases; J trimming: 4 bases; junction bases outside the gene matches: 3. The length of the CDR3 is 14 residues. Per the germline V gene, CDR1 is SGHRS and CDR2 is YFSETQ. The CDR3 DNA sequence: TGCGCCAGCAGCCTAGGGACAGGGTACAATGAGCAGTTCTTC. Translating it yields CASSLGTGYNEQFF.